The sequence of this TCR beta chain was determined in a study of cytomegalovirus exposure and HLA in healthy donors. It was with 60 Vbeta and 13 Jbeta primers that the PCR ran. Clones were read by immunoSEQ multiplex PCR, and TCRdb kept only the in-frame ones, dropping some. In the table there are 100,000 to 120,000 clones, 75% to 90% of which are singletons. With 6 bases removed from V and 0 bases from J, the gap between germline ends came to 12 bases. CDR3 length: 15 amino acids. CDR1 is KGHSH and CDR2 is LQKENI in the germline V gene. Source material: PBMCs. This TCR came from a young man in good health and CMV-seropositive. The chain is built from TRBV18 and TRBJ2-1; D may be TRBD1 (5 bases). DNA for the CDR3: TGTGCCAGCTCCCCAACAGGAAGCTCCTACAATGAGCAGTTCTTC. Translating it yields CASSPTGSSYNEQFF.